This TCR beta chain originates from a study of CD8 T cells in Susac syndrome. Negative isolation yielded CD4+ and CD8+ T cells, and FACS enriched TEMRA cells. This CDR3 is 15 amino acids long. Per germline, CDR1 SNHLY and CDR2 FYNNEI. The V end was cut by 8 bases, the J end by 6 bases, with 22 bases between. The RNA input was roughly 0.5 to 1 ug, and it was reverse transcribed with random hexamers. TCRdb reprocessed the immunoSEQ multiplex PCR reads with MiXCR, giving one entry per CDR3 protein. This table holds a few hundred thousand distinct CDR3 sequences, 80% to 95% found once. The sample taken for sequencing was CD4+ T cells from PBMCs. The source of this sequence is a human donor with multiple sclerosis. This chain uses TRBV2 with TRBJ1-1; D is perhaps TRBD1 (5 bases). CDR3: CASAGGEGFFSEAFF. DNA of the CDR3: TGTGCCAGCGCGGGGGGGGAGGGTTTTTTCTCTGAAGCTTTCTTT.